This paragraph covers one TCR beta chain sequence. What this receptor recognizes is not known. No qualities accompany the bases; no much larger clone lies one base away. The data were obtained in a study of blood T cell repertoires in COVID-19 (dated by TCRdb to the early 2020s). The study in broad terms: Collaborator samples came from the United States, Italy and Spain and covered acute and convalescent phases of COVID-19. The material from the prospective study consisted of cDNA or gDNA derived from T cells, B-cell-depleted T cells, or PBMCs. HLA class I and class II types, where available, came from metadata supplied by the sample provider rather than from assay-based typing. Subjects who had been exposed to COVID-19, were actively infected with it, or had recovered from it provided the deeply sampled blood TCRbeta repertoires that made up the dataset. Samples were obtained from the ongoing ImmuneRACE study (first 160 participants) and from over a thousand subjects provided by 6 global collaborators. A freely available public database, intended as a resource for researchers studying the immune response to SARS-CoV-2, is where the repertoires were released. The sample metadata nearly always contained a de-identified subject ID, COVID-19 status, age in years and sex.

Overall study outcomes, separate from this receptor: The amount of clinical and demographic metadata varied by source and participant and was provided uncurated.

The collaborating institutions used their own protocols to collect whole blood in K2EDTA tubes. For TCRbeta analysis, collaborator samples were shipped as frozen whole blood, as isolated PBMCs, or as DNA extracted from either sample type. The germline V gene supplies CDR1 SGHVS and CDR2 FQNEAQ. The cysteine opens and the phenylalanine closes a CDR3 of 14 amino acids. Left in the record is the CDR3 DNA by itself, 42 bases read in frame from the first base. V sheds 4 bases and J sheds 7 bases, leaving 15 bases between their ends. TCRbeta CDR3 regions were amplified from genomic DNA using the immunoSEQ Assay, a bias-controlled multiplex PCR. In the authors' own workflow: Within the assay, amplification of reference gene primers was used to estimate how many nucleated cells each sample contained. To quantify the absolute abundance of each unique TCRbeta CDR3 rearrangement, sequence reads were collapsed and filtered. For each sample, productive Simpson clonality was calculated as the square root of Simpson's diversity index across productive rearrangements. The table was pulled from immuneACCESS by TCRdb, which kept in-frame rearrangements only. Such tables lose some clones; where checked, under half of the loss comes from unresolved V genes, and the rest has no known cause. For V, J and clone size, that table is used; D and trimming come from the DNA. The sample contains tens of thousands of clones, about 82% of them found a single time. Roughly 18% of the sample comes from the top ten.

The rearrangement combines TRBV7-8 with TRBJ2-3, with no reliable assignment of the D segment. This receptor was obtained from a human donor in a cohort sampled during active COVID-19. Material for sequencing was peripheral blood. For the CDR3, the sequence is CASSSRLLGYTQYF. The DNA sequence is given as TGTGCCAGCAGCTCCAGACTGCTTGGGTATACGCAGTATTTT. Extended through the reference TRBV7-8 and TRBJ2-3 proteins, this CDR3 yields the full variable domain: GAGVSQSPRYKVAKRGQDVALRCDPISGHVSLFWYQQALGQGPEFLTYFQNEAQLDKSGLPSDRFFAERPEGSVSTLKIQRTQQEDSAVYLCASSSRLLGYTQYFGPGTRLTVL.